Listed here are 25 T cell receptor beta chains from one sample, sequenced in a study of T cells expressing NK-cell markers. Reprocessing the 5' RACE reads, TCRdb reports a single entry for every CDR3 protein and omits DNA. In total, the table holds a few hundred thousand distinct CDR3 sequences. Sequencing was carried out using blood T cells: a sorted CD56 or NKG2C T cell subset, CD4+ or CD8+ T cells, or bulk PBMC T cells (not recorded which). The receptors originated from a young man in good health.

This rearrangement joins TRBV12-3 or TRBV12-4 to TRBJ2-7; TCRdb picks TRBD2, but there is no DNA to check that call. There are 15 residues in the CDR3. CDR3 residues: CASSRTSGTFYEQYF.

The rearrangement uses TRBV13 and TRBJ2-3; TCRdb designates TRBD2, a call that cannot be tested without DNA. Germline CDR1 PRHDT, CDR2 FYEKMQ (reference sequence). CDR3 length: 13 residues. CDR3 protein: CASSPSLRDTQYF.

The rearrangement joins TRBV12-3 or TRBV12-4 to TRBJ2-2; the TRBD2 assignment by TCRdb is unverifiable without DNA. This CDR3 contains 15 residues. The CDR3 spells CASTSGLAGPGELFF.

The rearrangement links TRBV7-6 to TRBJ2-1; lacking DNA, the TRBD2 call made by TCRdb goes unchecked. Germline CDR1 reads SGHVS; CDR2 reads FNYEAQ. The CDR3 has 21 residues. The chain's CDR3 is CASSLELTGTSGWSSYNEQFF. Filled out from reference TRBV7-6 and TRBJ2-1, the complete variable domain reads GAGVSQSPRYKVTKRGQDVALRCDPISGHVSLYWYRQALGQGPEFLTYFNYEAQQDKSGLPNDRFSAERPEGSISTLTIQRTEQRDSAMYRCASSLELTGTSGWSSYNEQFFGPGTRLTVL.

The CDR3 here is CASSQLGANVLTF. V gene TRBV6-6 combines with J gene TRBJ2-6. The CDR3 sequence is 13 residues long. The germline V gene has CDR1 MNHNY and CDR2 SVGAGI (reference sequence).

The genes are TRBV18 and TRBJ2-5; TCRdb calls TRBD1, which cannot be checked without DNA. The CDR3 loop spans 14 amino acids. Germline loops: CDR1 KGHSH, CDR2 LQKENI. The CDR3 loop reads CASSPGAPGETQYF. The entire variable domain, with the rest obtained from reference TRBV18 and TRBJ2-5, is as follows: NAGVMQNPRHLVRRRGQEARLRCSPMKGHSHVYWYRQLPEEGLKFMVYLQKENIIDESGMPKERFSAEFPKEGPSILRIQQVVRGDSAAYFCASSPGAPGETQYFGPGTRLLVL.

The chain links TRBV6-2 or TRBV6-3 to TRBJ2-7; TCRdb indicates TRBD1, and absent DNA this call remains unverified. Germline CDR1 is MNHEY and CDR2 is SVGEGT. This CDR3 region has 20 residues. CDR3 sequence: CASSPLTTRDRGGSSYEQYF.

The genes are TRBV24-1 and TRBJ1-5; lacking DNA, the TRBD1 call made by TCRdb goes unchecked. The germline V gene encodes CDR1 KGHDR and CDR2 SFDVKD. The CDR3 consists of 17 residues. CDR3 sequence: CATSDSSTGESNQPQHF.

V usage is TRBV27 and J usage is TRBJ2-2; TCRdb's D call of TRBD1 is untestable without DNA. The CDR3 has 16 residues. Germline CDR1 is MNHEY and CDR2 is SMNVEV (reference sequence). The CDR3 sequence: CASSRRVKANTGELFF.

The rearrangement uses TRBV5-4 and TRBJ2-3; there is no DNA to check the TCRdb D call of TRBD1. The CDR3 length is 16 residues. The germline V gene has CDR1 SGHNT and CDR2 YYREEE (reference sequence). The CDR3 loop is CASSETGTGAPDTQYF.

The chain joins TRBV5-1 to TRBJ2-1; TCRdb picks TRBD2, but there is no DNA to check that call. The CDR3 runs to 14 residues. CDR1 is SGHRS and CDR2 is YFSETQ in the germline V gene. CDR3 residues: CASSFRTKVFEQFF.

This chain connects TRBV20-1 to TRBJ2-1. CDR1 is DFQATT, CDR2 SNEGSKA, per germline (reference sequence). The CDR3 loop spans 17 amino acids. The CDR3 region is CSTERSVRHDSYNEQFF.

The chain is built from TRBV12-3 or TRBV12-4 and TRBJ2-6. CDR3 length: 16 residues. CDR3 residues: CASSLRGGARANVLTF.

The chain combines TRBV20-1 with TRBJ1-5; the TCRdb D gene call, TRBD1, has no DNA to confirm it. The length of the CDR3 is 16 residues. Germline loops: CDR1 DFQATT, CDR2 SNEGSKA (reference sequence). CDR3: CSAVAARAGSNQPQHF.

The chain employs TRBV12-3 or TRBV12-4 and TRBJ2-1; TCRdb's D call, TRBD2, is unchecked because there is no DNA. The CDR3 spans 15 residues. CDR3 residues: CASRLDMGLYNEQFF.

The rearrangement uses TRBV9 and TRBJ1-5; TCRdb reports TRBD1, a call that lacks DNA to check it against. The CDR3 consists of 15 residues. CDR1 is SGDLS and CDR2 is YYNGEE in the germline V gene. CDR3: CASSGGGQSNQPQHF.

The V and J genes are TRBV7-2 and TRBJ2-7; TCRdb's D call, TRBD1, is unchecked because there is no DNA. Per germline, CDR1 SGHTA and CDR2 FQGNSA. The CDR3 contains 14 residues. This CDR3 reads CASSATGGAYEQYF.

The chain is built from TRBV25-1 and TRBJ2-5. CDR3 size: 14 residues. Germline V gene sequence: CDR1 MGHDK, CDR2 SYGVNS. CDR3 loop: CASSEPRSMETQYF.

This chain uses TRBV27 with TRBJ2-3; TCRdb lists TRBD1, though no DNA is available to test this call. This CDR3 region has 15 residues. Germline CDR1 reads MNHEY; CDR2 reads SMNVEV (reference sequence). The CDR3 loop reads CASSFQGGGTDTQYF.

The chain links TRBV27 to TRBJ1-4; the TCRdb D gene call, TRBD1, has no DNA to confirm it. The CDR3 covers 16 residues. From germline, CDR1 is MNHEY and CDR2 SMNVEV (reference sequence). CDR3 sequence: CASSPPRDRGIEKLFF.

This CDR3 reads CASTAVSNEQFF. The chain joins TRBV7-8 to TRBJ2-1. This CDR3 is built from 12 residues. The germline V gene has CDR1 SGHVS and CDR2 FQNEAQ.

The rearrangement joins TRBV28 to TRBJ2-7; without DNA, the TCRdb call of TRBD1 cannot be checked. The CDR3 runs 17 residues. The germline CDR1 and CDR2 sequences are MDHEN and SYDVKM. CDR3 amino acids: CASSYTNPDRYAYEQYF.

This chain connects TRBV5-6 to TRBJ2-5. The CDR3 is 14 residues long. Germline V lookup: CDR1 SGHDT, CDR2 YYEEEE. CDR3 sequence: CASSLALGTGGQYF. Drawing the rest from reference TRBV5-6 and TRBJ2-5, the complete variable domain is DAGVTQSPTHLIKTRGQQVTLRCSPKSGHDTVSWYQQALGQGPQFIFQYYEEEERQRGNFPDRFSGHQFPNYSSELNVNALLLGDSALYLCASSLALGTGGQYFGPGTRLLVL.

This chain joins TRBV12-3 or TRBV12-4 and TRBJ2-3; TCRdb's D call, TRBD2, is unchecked because there is no DNA. The CDR3 spans 15 residues. This chain's CDR3 is CASSETSAITDTQYF.

This chain connects TRBV7-2 to TRBJ2-2. CDR1 SGHTA and CDR2 FQGNSA come from the germline V gene. The CDR3 loop spans 15 amino acids. CDR3: CASSSLGSNTGELFF. Supplemented by reference TRBV7-2 and TRBJ2-2, the full variable domain reads GAGVSQSPSNKVTEKGKDVELRCDPISGHTALYWYRQSLGQGLEFLIYFQGNSAPDKSGLPSDRFSAERTGGSVSTLTIQRTQQEDSAVYLCASSSLGSNTGELFFGEGSRLTVL.